These 4 T cell receptor beta chains were all obtained from the same sample, sequenced in a study of T cell responses to AZD1222 COVID-19 vaccine. The method was immunoSEQ multiplex PCR; TCRdb's version includes in-frame clones alone and lacks a portion of them. The table lists some 130,000 clones, 80% to 90% of them singletons, with around 9.5% in the top ten. Specimen: peripheral blood, collected 28 days after the second AZD1222 dose. All receptors derive from an adult who received the AZD1222 COVID-19 vaccine.

The genes are TRBV18 and TRBJ1-1; D is uncertain. Deletions cut 0 bases from V and 0 bases from J, with 14 bases between. CDR1 is KGHSH, CDR2 LQKENI, per germline. The CDR3 spans 17 residues. The DNA for the CDR3 is TGTGCCAGCTCACCACCGGGGAAGGACCTCATGAACACTGAAGCTTTCTTT. It is translated as CASSPPGKDLMNTEAFF.

The chain joins TRBV7-2 to TRBJ1-3; TRBD1 agrees at 7 bases. CDR3 length equals 13 residues. Germline CDR1 is SGHTA and CDR2 is FQGNSA. The J segment lost 8 bases and the V segment lost 4 bases, leaving 5 bases of the junction unmatched. The CDR3 nucleotides read TGTGCCAGCAGCTCGTCAGGGGGGTACACCATATATTTT. Protein product: CASSSSGGYTIYF.

The chain couples TRBV18 to TRBJ2-7; D perhaps matches TRBD1 (7 bases). Per the germline V gene, CDR1 is KGHSH and CDR2 is LQKENI. V was shortened by 6 bases and J by 2 bases, with 11 bases between the two germline ends. This CDR3 is built from 13 residues. Here the CDR3 reads CASSGGQTYEQYF. DNA of the CDR3: TGTGCCAGCTCGGGGGGACAGACCTACGAGCAGTACTTC.

This rearrangement joins TRBV7-6 to TRBJ1-5; D is unclear. Germline CDR1 SGHVS, CDR2 FNYEAQ. The CDR3 consists of 13 residues. The V gene lost 4 bases and the J gene lost 5 bases, with 9 bases spanning the gap. The CDR3 region is CASSSSRYQPQHF. The DNA for the CDR3 is TGTGCCAGCAGCTCCAGTAGGTATCAGCCCCAGCATTTT.